These T cell receptor beta chains were read from a single sample in a study of blood T cells in healthy people across ages. One entry per CDR3 protein results from TCRdb running MiXCR on the 5' RACE reads. The sample gives a few hundred thousand distinct CDR3 sequences, approximately 27% of which show up once; less than 20% is in the top ten. The sequenced sample consisted of blood. These receptors were taken from a woman in her sixties or seventies in good health. Each CDR3 is given with its conserved first and last residue. A D gene is named only where the DNA matches it firmly. Clone sizes are given selectively: once, few, many, or a class where the clone is expanded.

NA	TRBV9	TRBJ1-4	NA	15	TGTGCCAGCAGCGTAGCCGGGGCGTCTAATGAAAAACTGTTTTTT	CASSVAGASNEKLFF
NA	TRBV5-1	TRBJ2-1	NA	15	TGCGCCAGCAGCTCTGTAAGACACCAGGGCGATGAGCAGTTCTTC	CASSSVRHQGDEQFF
TRBD1	TRBV9	TRBJ2-2	few	16	TGTGCCAGCAGCCCACGACAGGGGGCGGTCACCGGGGAGCTGTTTTTT	CASSPRQGAVTGELFF
NA	TRBV12-3/TRBV12-4	TRBJ2-7	NA	13	TGTGCCAGCAGTTTCAGGGGAGGAGACGAGCAGTACTTC	CASSFRGGDEQYF
NA	TRBV6-5	TRBJ2-2	NA	13	TGTGCCAGCAGTTACTCGAAAGGTTGGGAGCTGTTTTTT	CASSYSKGWELFF
NA	TRBV20-1	TRBJ2-3	few	15	TGCAGTGCTAGAGTAAGGACGCCCCGGTCGAATACGCAGTATTTT	CSARVRTPRSNTQYF
NA	TRBV15	TRBJ2-1	NA	17	TGTGCCACCAGCAGAGGGCACTGGCAGACCCTTTACAATGAGCAGTTCTTC	CATSRGHWQTLYNEQFF
NA	TRBV7-9	TRBJ2-2	few	14	TGTGCCACTTTAGCGGTATCGAACACCGGGGAGCTGTTTTTT	CATLAVSNTGELFF
NA	TRBV10-3	TRBJ2-4	few	18	TGTGCCATCAGTGAGGTCTTGGCAGGACCACTAGCCAAAAACATTCAGTACTTC	CAISEVLAGPLAKNIQYF
NA	TRBV18	TRBJ2-5	NA	14	TGTGCCAGCTCACCTACACTAGCCCAAGAGACCCAGTACTTC	CASSPTLAQETQYF
NA	TRBV7-2	TRBJ2-7	few	16	TGTGCCAGCAGCTTAGGGGCGGCCTTCTTGTCCTACGAGCAGTACTTC	CASSLGAAFLSYEQYF
NA	TRBV4-1	TRBJ1-5	NA	15	TGCGCCAGCAGCAGGTCGGCCAGGGACGATCAGCCCCAGCATTTT	CASSRSARDDQPQHF
NA	TRBV20-1	TRBJ1-2	NA	15	TGCAGTGCTAGTAAACCCGGGGCTGGGCGCTATGGCTACACCTTC	CSASKPGAGRYGYTF
TRBD1	TRBV27	TRBJ1-5	few	14	TGTGCCAGCAGCCGGACAGGGGGCTATCAGCCCCAGCATTTT	CASSRTGGYQPQHF
NA	TRBV5-4	TRBJ2-1	NA	17	TGTGCCAGCAGAGACAGAGGGGGTCAAGGCTCCTACAATGAGCAGTTCTTC	CASRDRGGQGSYNEQFF
NA	TRBV4-2	TRBJ2-2	NA	15	TGTGCCAGCAGCGCACAGGGACAGAACACCGGGGAGCTGTTTTTT	CASSAQGQNTGELFF
NA	TRBV3-1	TRBJ1-4	NA	13	TGTGCCAGCAGCCATCGGGACACGAAAAAACTGTTTTTT	CASSHRDTKKLFF
TRBD2	TRBV9	TRBJ2-1	few	14	TGTGCCAGCAGCCCCCGGACTAGCGGGGGGGTGCAGTTCTTC	CASSPRTSGGVQFF
TRBD1	TRBV18	TRBJ1-1	NA	14	TGTGCCAGCTCACCTGACAGGGTCGGCACTGAAGCTTTCTTT	CASSPDRVGTEAFF
TRBD1	TRBV4-3	TRBJ2-2	few	16	TGCGCCAGCAGCCAAGCCGGGACAGTCCTTTCCGGGGAGCTGTTTTTT	CASSQAGTVLSGELFF
TRBD1	TRBV6-6	TRBJ2-7	NA	16	TGTGCCAGCAGTTACACATCCGGGACAGGGGCCCAAGAGCAGTACTTC	CASSYTSGTGAQEQYF
NA	TRBV12-3/TRBV12-4	TRBJ1-5	NA	14	TGTGCCAGCAGTTTAGGGAACGGTTATCAGCCCCAGCATTTT	CASSLGNGYQPQHF
TRBD1	TRBV7-8	TRBJ1-5	NA	17	TGTGCCAGCAGCTTACCCAACAGGGGAGGTGGCAATCAGCCCCAGCATTTT	CASSLPNRGGGNQPQHF
TRBD2	TRBV6-2/TRBV6-3	TRBJ2-5	few	16	TGTGCCAGCAGTTCGGGACTAGGCGCAATACAAGAGACCCAGTACTTC	CASSSGLGAIQETQYF
NA	TRBV9	TRBJ2-7	NA	15	TGTGCCAGCAGCGTAGCTTTACAAACTTGGTCCGAGCAGTACTTC	CASSVALQTWSEQYF
NA	TRBV3-1	TRBJ2-7	NA	15	TGTGCCAGCAGCCTTACGAGGCTTAACAAGGGCGAGCAGTACTTC	CASSLTRLNKGEQYF
NA	TRBV7-9	TRBJ2-4	few	15	TGTGCCAGCAGCCCTAATCGGGCGGGCAAAAACATTCAGTACTTC	CASSPNRAGKNIQYF
TRBD2	TRBV3-1	TRBJ2-1	once	17	TGTGCCAGCAGCCAAGGCGGGGGGACCGACTCCTACAATGAGCAGTTCTTC	CASSQGGGTDSYNEQFF
TRBD2	TRBV20-1	TRBJ2-7	NA	11	TGCAGTGTAAGCGGGGCCTACGAGCAGTACTTC	CSVSGAYEQYF
NA	TRBV2	TRBJ2-1	few	13	TGTGCCATCCCTCGGGGTAGTCTCAATGAGCAGTTCTTC	CAIPRGSLNEQFF
NA	TRBV5-8	TRBJ2-5	few	14	TGTGCCAGCAGCTTGCCGCGGTACCAAGAGACCCAGTACTTC	CASSLPRYQETQYF
TRBD2	TRBV7-2	TRBJ2-1	NA	13	TGTGCCAGCAGTCTGCGGGGGGGCAATGAGCAGTTCTTC	CASSLRGGNEQFF
TRBD2	TRBV6-2/TRBV6-3	TRBJ2-3	NA	16	TGTGCCAGCAGACCAGCGGGGGCCCCTTTCACAGATACGCAGTATTTT	CASRPAGAPFTDTQYF
TRBD1	TRBV20-1	TRBJ1-3	few	14	TGCAGTGCTCGACAGGGGACGGCTGGAAACACCATATATTTT	CSARQGTAGNTIYF
TRBD1	TRBV7-2	TRBJ1-4	few	15	TGTGCCAGCAGCGGAGGGGGACAGGGGAATGAAAAACTGTTTTTT	CASSGGGQGNEKLFF
NA	TRBV3-1	TRBJ2-5	few	14	TGTGCCAGCACCACAGGGACGGACGGGGAGACCCAGTACTTC	CASTTGTDGETQYF
NA	TRBV6-2/TRBV6-3	TRBJ2-1	NA	14	TGTGCCACCCGGCGGCGGGGACCCTACAATAAGCAGTTCTTC	CATRRRGPYNKQFF
NA	TRBV6-2/TRBV6-3	TRBJ1-2	NA	12	TGTGCCAGCAGTTCTAACCTCTATGGCTACACCTTC	CASSSNLYGYTF
NA	TRBV29-1	TRBJ2-1	few	12	TGCAGCGTCAACCGGGGGATAAATGAGCAGTTCTTC	CSVNRGINEQFF
TRBD2	TRBV11-1	TRBJ2-2	NA	18	TGTGCCAGCAGCGCGGGACTAGCGGGGGGATCGAACACCGGGGAGCTGTTTTTT	CASSAGLAGGSNTGELFF
NA	TRBV19	TRBJ1-4	NA	16	TGTGCCAGTAGTTCCCGATCACAGGGACTTCAAGAAAAACTGTTTTTT	CASSSRSQGLQEKLFF
TRBD1	TRBV2	TRBJ2-4	few	13	TGTGCCAGCAGTGGGACAGGTGGGGACATTCAGTACTTC	CASSGTGGDIQYF
TRBD1	TRBV18	TRBJ1-1	NA	16	TGTGCCAGCTCACCATCTTTGACAGGGATGAACACTGAAGCTTTCTTT	CASSPSLTGMNTEAFF
TRBD1	TRBV27	TRBJ1-5	few	14	TGTGCCAGCAGTTTACAGGGGGCGAATCAGCCCCTGCATTTT	CASSLQGANQPLHF
NA	TRBV29-1	TRBJ2-7	NA	14	TGCAGCGTCTTACCCTTGGGTAGTTCCTACGAGCAGTACTTC	CSVLPLGSSYEQYF
TRBD2	TRBV28	TRBJ2-5	few	17	TGTGCCAGCAGTTTCTCGGTGCGGGGGGATTTCCAAGAGACCCAGTACTTC	CASSFSVRGDFQETQYF
NA	TRBV7-9	TRBJ1-4	NA	14	TGTGCCAGCAGCTTAGACAGCATTAATGAAAAACTGTTTTTT	CASSLDSINEKLFF
TRBD1	TRBV5-1	TRBJ1-4	many	14	TGCGCCAGCAGCGGGGGACAGGCGAATGAAAAACTGTTTTTT	CASSGGQANEKLFF